These 8 T cell receptor beta chains were sequenced from one sample in a study of blood T cell repertoires in COVID-19. Profiling relied on immunoSEQ multiplex PCR, and the TCRdb table lists in-frame clones only, not all of them. The sample yields 350,000 to 500,000 clones, over 75% seen once. The sequenced sample was PBMCs or T cells enriched from blood (not recorded which). These receptors were taken from a young woman who had been exposed to COVID-19.

This clone came up once. The J gene is TRBJ1-2, the V gene TRBV24-1, with unresolved D. Germline CDR1 reads KGHDR; CDR2 reads SFDVKD. This CDR3 is 14 amino acids long. The V end lost 2 bases, the J end lost 8 bases, and 14 bases lay between the germline ends. The CDR3 DNA follows: TGTGCCACCAGTGATTGGGGAGAGGCGGGGGGCTACACCTTC. Encoded protein: CATSDWGEAGGYTF.

V and J are TRBV29-1 and TRBJ1-2; D is perhaps TRBD1 (5 bases). The CDR3 has 14 residues. The germline V gene encodes CDR1 SQVTM and CDR2 ANQGSEA. V was shortened by 4 bases and J by 4 bases, with 16 bases between the two germline ends. CDR3 nucleotide sequence: TGCAGCGTTGGATCGACCGGGGGGGGCTATGGCTACACCTTC. Translated, it gives CSVGSTGGGYGYTF.

The CDR3 region has the DNA TGTGCCAGCAGCGAGGGGACGGGGGGGGCCTACGAGCAGTACTTC. Translation gives CASSEGTGGAYEQYF. The J gene is TRBJ2-7, the V gene TRBV7-6; TRBD2 matches 8 bases. The junction had 8 bases not matched to a gene; V was cut back by 5 bases and J by 2 bases. The CDR3 sequence is 15 residues long. Looked up from germline, CDR1 is SGHVS and CDR2 is FNYEAQ.

The V call is TRBV13, the J call TRBJ2-7; 7 nucleotides match TRBD2. V trimming: 1 base; J trimming: 4 bases; junction bases outside the gene matches: 4. Germline CDR1 and CDR2: PRHDT and FYEKMQ (reference sequence). The CDR3 runs to 14 residues. CDR3 nucleotide sequence: TGTGCCAGCAGCTTAGATGGGGAGGGTTACGAGCAGTACTTC. Translating it yields CASSLDGEGYEQYF.

The rearrangement joins TRBV7-2 to TRBJ1-6, with D perhaps TRBD1 (5 bases). CDR3 length: 14 amino acids. V was trimmed by 5 bases and J by 6 bases, leaving 11 bases between them. Germline V gene sequence: CDR1 SGHTA, CDR2 FQGNSA. CDR3 in amino acids: CASSTRTSNSPLHF. CDR3 in DNA: TGTGCCAGCAGCACGAGGACATCTAATTCACCCCTCCACTTT. The full variable domain, with the rest looked up from reference TRBV7-2 and TRBJ1-6, is GAGVSQSPSNKVTEKGKDVELRCDPISGHTALYWYRQSLGQGLEFLIYFQGNSAPDKSGLPSDRFSAERTGGSVSTLTIQRTQQEDSAVYLCASSTRTSNSPLHFGNGTRLTVT.

CDR3 DNA: TGTGCCAGCAGCTTAACAGGACTAGCCCCCTACAATGAGCAGTTCTTC. Its translation is CASSLTGLAPYNEQFF. This rearrangement joins TRBV11-1 to TRBJ2-1, with 8 bases lining up with TRBD2. The CDR3 runs 16 residues. Per germline, CDR1 SGHAT and CDR2 FQDESV (reference sequence). V dropped 2 bases and J dropped 2; count of bases not matched to a gene: 5.

The chain recombines TRBV28 with TRBJ1-2, with D possibly TRBD1 on 6 matching bases. The V gene lost 7 bases and the J gene lost 8 bases, with 14 bases spanning the gap. CDR3 length: 12 amino acids. CDR1 and CDR2 (germline): MDHEN, SYDVKM. CDR3 sequence (DNA): TGTGCCAGCACCCAGGGGAAAAGGGGCTACACCTTC. It is translated as CASTQGKRGYTF.

V is TRBV28 and J is TRBJ2-7; 7 nucleotides agree with TRBD2. The CDR3 is made up of 15 amino acids. Germline V gene lookup returns CDR1 MDHEN and CDR2 SYDVKM. J gave up 1 base and V 1 base, and 4 bases lay outside the gene matches. CDR3 DNA sequence: TGTGCCAGCAGTTTATCGGGGACTAATTCCTACGAGCAGTACTTC. It is translated as CASSLSGTNSYEQYF. Full variable domain (outside the CDR3, taken from reference TRBV28 and TRBJ2-7): DVKVTQSSRYLVKRTGEKVFLECVQDMDHENMFWYRQDPGLGLRLIYFSYDVKMKEKGDIPEGYSVSREKKERFSLILESASTNQTSMYLCASSLSGTNSYEQYFGPGTRLTVT.